This T cell receptor beta chain stems from a study of blood T cell repertoires in COVID-19. The wider study: T cells, B-cell-depleted T cells, or PBMCs provided the cDNA or gDNA that served as material.

Original methodology: Amplification with reference gene primers provided the estimates of nucleated cell counts. Libraries were prepared by immunoSEQ multiplex PCR; TCRdb keeps only in-frame clonotypes and omits some of them. D and trimming come from the DNA, and the V and J calls and clone size come from that table. The data hold roughly 150,000 clones, with about four fifths observed a single time. CDR3 size: 15 residues. Trimming at V came to 7 bases and at J to 3 bases, leaving 7 bases not matched to a gene. Germline CDR1 reads MNHEY; CDR2 reads SVGAGI. Sequenced input: peripheral blood. This TCR derives from a man aged 55 to 70 with active or convalescent COVID-19. This chain links TRBV6-5 with TRBJ2-7; 12 positions agree with TRBD2. The chain's CDR3 is CASTLATSGGYEQYF. In DNA form, the CDR3 reads TGTGCCAGCACTCTTGCGACTAGCGGGGGCTACGAGCAGTACTTC.